This T cell receptor (beta chain) stems from a study of beta chain features in type 1 diabetes. The study reverse transcribed the entire isolated RNA, so it sequenced expressed TCRB transcripts. TCRdb keeps only in-frame clones here, not all; method: immunoSEQ multiplex PCR. The sample records some 900,000 clones, about a sixth being singletons. This CDR3 is 14 amino acids long. Germline-derived CDR1 and CDR2 are SGHTA and FQGNSA. Trimming took 3 bases from V and 0 from J, leaving 8 bases between them. Only a few counts were recorded for this clone. The rearrangement joins TRBV7-2 to TRBJ1-2; no reliable D call. This receptor was taken from a woman between 18 and 29 years old in good health. Input material: naive CD4+ T cells from blood. This chain's CDR3 is CASSLQAANYGYTF. DNA for the CDR3: TGTGCCAGCAGCTTGCAGGCCGCTAACTATGGCTACACCTTC. The full variable domain, with the rest looked up from reference TRBV7-2 and TRBJ1-2, is GAGVSQSPSNKVTEKGKDVELRCDPISGHTALYWYRQSLGQGLEFLIYFQGNSAPDKSGLPSDRFSAERTGGSVSTLTIQRTQQEDSAVYLCASSLQAANYGYTFGSGTRLTVV.